These 14 T cell receptor beta chains were sequenced from one sample in a study of T cell changes during pregnancy in multiple sclerosis. The protocol was immunoSEQ multiplex PCR, while the TCRdb copy is restricted to in-frame clones and leaves out a portion. The sample holds roughly 30,000 clones, about nine tenths seen once. This material consisted of CD8+ T cells from peripheral blood mononuclear cells, taken in the second trimester of pregnancy. The receptors originated from a female donor with multiple sclerosis, enrolled in a pregnancy study.

V usage is TRBV7-2 and J usage is TRBJ2-1; 11 bases fit TRBD2. The CDR3 totals 17 residues. Germline trimming cut 4 bases from V and 0 bases from J; bases unmatched to any gene: 5. CDR1 and CDR2 (germline): SGHTA, FQGNSA. CDR3 region: CASSSTSGVYSYNEQFF. The CDR3 DNA sequence: TGTGCCAGCAGCTCGACTAGCGGGGTTTACTCCTACAATGAGCAGTTCTTC.

This rearrangement joins TRBV7-2 to TRBJ2-3; TRBD2 matches 8 bases. Germline CDR1 reads SGHTA; CDR2 reads FQGNSA. The CDR3 has 15 amino acids. The ends lost 4 bases at V and 0 bases at J; junction bases unmatched: 3. CDR3: CASSSRLASTDTQYF. The DNA for the CDR3 is TGTGCCAGCAGCTCGCGACTAGCGAGCACAGATACGCAGTATTTT.

The chain combines TRBV11-2 with TRBJ2-5; D possibly corresponds to TRBD2 (6 bases). V dropped 4 bases and J dropped 2 bases, with 17 bases sitting between them. This CDR3 is 16 amino acids long. From germline, CDR1 is SGHAT and CDR2 FQNNGV. The DNA of the CDR3 is TGTGCCAGCAGCTCCCCCGATGGACTACTACAAGAGACCCAGTACTTC. Translating gives CASSSPDGLLQETQYF.

The chain combines TRBV4-1 with TRBJ2-7, with 9 bases matching TRBD1. V was pared by 4 bases and J by 3 bases, with 10 bases of the junction left unmatched. The CDR3 sequence is 16 residues long. The germline V gene encodes CDR1 MGHRA and CDR2 YSYEKL. The CDR3 coding sequence is TGCGCCAGCAGCCTTTCCGGGACAGGGAATCTCTACGAGCAGTACTTC. Translated, it gives CASSLSGTGNLYEQYF.

The gene calls are TRBV5-4 and TRBJ2-2, with 8 bases lining up with TRBD2. CDR1 is SGHNT, CDR2 YYREEE, per germline (reference sequence). The V segment lost 1 base and the J segment 7 bases; nucleotides outside the gene matches: 6. The CDR3 length is 15 residues. The CDR3 sequence: CASSLLREGHGELFF. The CDR3, as DNA: TGTGCCAGCAGCTTGCTTCGGGAGGGCCACGGGGAGCTGTTTTTT.

The chain couples TRBV10-1 to TRBJ2-3; 13 positions agree with TRBD2. The germline V gene has CDR1 WNHNN and CDR2 SYGVQD (reference sequence). V lost 2 bases and J lost 7; bases outside the gene matches: 6. This CDR3 spans 16 amino acids. DNA for the CDR3: TGCGCCAGCAGTGAGGGACTAGCGGGAGAATATAATACGCAGTATTTT. Protein sequence: CASSEGLAGEYNTQYF.

This clone was seen only once. This chain links TRBV29-1 with TRBJ2-5; 8 nucleotides agree with TRBD2. The CDR3 is made up of 15 amino acids. Germline loops: CDR1 SQVTM, CDR2 ANQGSEA. After removal of 3 bases from V and 2 bases from J, the junction contained 8 bases not matched to a gene. CDR3 coding DNA: TGCAGCGTTGATAAGACGGGAGGGCCGCAAGAGACCCAGTACTTC. Protein product: CSVDKTGGPQETQYF. Full variable domain (rest looked up from reference TRBV29-1 and TRBJ2-5): SAVISQKPSRDICQRGTSLTIQCQVDSQVTMMFWYRQQPGQSLTLIATANQGSEATYESGFVIDKFPISRPNLTFSTLTVSNMSPEDSSIYLCSVDKTGGPQETQYFGPGTRLLVL.

The chain has TRBV19 and TRBJ1-5; D is uncertain. Germline assignment: CDR1 LNHDA and CDR2 SQIVND (reference sequence). The CDR3 sequence is 15 residues long. V lost 6 bases to trimming and J lost 2 bases, with 14 bases between them. The CDR3 spells CASSIYYGGNQPQHF. CDR3 DNA: TGTGCCAGTAGCATCTACTACGGAGGCAATCAGCCCCAGCATTTT.

This clone was recorded a few times. V usage is TRBV7-6 and J usage is TRBJ2-7, with D perhaps matching TRBD2 (5 bases). CDR3 length equals 13 residues. The germline V and J ends were trimmed by 5 bases and 3 bases, with 11 bases remaining between them. The germline gives CDR1 SGHVS, CDR2 FNYEAQ. The DNA for the CDR3 is TGTGCCAGCAGCGCGGGCCCGAACTACGAGCAGTACTTC. Protein sequence: CASSAGPNYEQYF.

This chain joins TRBV5-4 and TRBJ1-1; D might be TRBD1 (5 bases). Trimming stripped 1 base from V and 10 bases from J, with 14 bases between. Germline CDR1 is SGHNT and CDR2 is YYREEE (reference sequence). The CDR3 consists of 13 residues. CDR3 coding DNA: TGTGCCAGCAGCTTGCGCCGGTCGGGGGTAGCTTTCTTT. The encoded protein is CASSLRRSGVAFF.

The gene calls are TRBV5-5 and TRBJ2-7, with D tentatively TRBD1 (6 bases). V was pared by 2 bases and J by 4 bases, with 19 bases between. Germline CDR1 is SGHKS and CDR2 is YYEKEE (reference sequence). This CDR3 contains 16 residues. Here the CDR3 reads CASSFASGALSYEQYF. CDR3 coding DNA: TGTGCCAGCAGCTTCGCCTCAGGGGCGCTATCTTACGAGCAGTACTTC.

This sequence joins TRBV29-1 and TRBJ2-7, with D unresolved. In germline, CDR1 is SQVTM, CDR2 ANQGSEA. V lost 2 bases and J 3 bases, leaving 23 bases between the germline ends. The CDR3 length is 17 residues. The DNA of the CDR3 is TGCAGCGTTGAAATGCTAAGCAGGTCAGGTGTTGGCTACGAGCAGTACTTC. Protein product: CSVEMLSRSGVGYEQYF.

The chain combines TRBV5-1 with TRBJ2-7; 9 bases agree with TRBD2. This CDR3 has 16 residues. Germline trimming cut 5 bases from V and 2 bases from J; bases unmatched to any gene: 11. The germline V gene encodes CDR1 SGHRS and CDR2 YFSETQ. CDR3 in amino acids: CASRHNQAGGAYEQYF. The CDR3, as DNA: TGCGCCAGCAGACACAATCAAGCGGGAGGTGCCTACGAGCAGTACTTC.

The chain links TRBV6-5 to TRBJ2-2; TRBD2 aligns across 7 bases. From germline, CDR1 is MNHEY and CDR2 SVGAGI. Germline trimming cut 6 bases from V and 7 bases from J; bases unmatched to any gene: 8. The CDR3 has 14 residues. The CDR3 DNA sequence: TGTGCCAGCAGCCCCAGCGGGACGAACGGGGAGCTGTTTTTT. Translation: CASSPSGTNGELFF.